A single sample gave rise to the 9 T cell receptor beta chains below, sequenced in a study of CD4 T cells in relation to SARS-CoV-2 and coronaviruses. Repertoires were generated with immunoSEQ multiplex PCR, while TCRdb's copy carries only in-frame clones and drops some. Of 30,000 to 45,000 clones in the sample, roughly 83% were seen once. Antigens for these TCRs are unknown. The sequenced sample was naive CD4+ T cells from PBMCs, cultured in vitro. The sample's subset: naive CD4+ T cells isolated by negative enrichment. The origin of the receptors is an adult with COVID-19.

The chain employs TRBV5-1 and TRBJ2-3; D is uncertain. Germline assignment: CDR1 SGHRS and CDR2 YFSETQ. CDR3 length: 15 residues. The germline V and J ends were trimmed by 5 bases and 2 bases, with 15 bases remaining between them. CDR3 in DNA: TGCGCCAGCAGGAGAAGAATGCCGGCCACAGATACGCAGTATTTT. It is translated as CASRRRMPATDTQYF. Combining the CDR3 with reference TRBV5-1 and TRBJ2-3 gives the whole variable domain KAGVTQTPRYLIKTRGQQVTLSCSPISGHRSVSWYQQTPGQGLQFLFEYFSETQRNKGNFPGRFSGRQFSNSRSEMNVSTLELGDSALYLCASRRRMPATDTQYFGPGTRLTVL.

The genes are TRBV28 and TRBJ2-1; either TRBD1 or TRBD2 may fit D (5 bases each). This CDR3 contains 15 residues. Germline V lookup: CDR1 MDHEN, CDR2 SYDVKM. Trimming left V 3 bases short and J 8 bases short, with 17 bases between. This chain's CDR3 is CASSFGAGQRDEQFF. Written as DNA, the CDR3 is TGTGCCAGCAGTTTCGGGGCGGGCCAGAGGGATGAGCAGTTCTTC.

The V call is TRBV5-4, the J call TRBJ2-1, with 11 bases fitting TRBD2. The CDR3 loop spans 15 amino acids. V lost 5 bases to trimming and J lost 6 bases; unmatched junction nucleotides: 7. Per the germline V gene, CDR1 is SGHNT and CDR2 is YYREEE (reference sequence). The CDR3 DNA is TGTGCCAGCAGAAAACTAGCGGGAGTGGGCAATGAGCAGTTCTTC. Translating gives CASRKLAGVGNEQFF. The full variable domain, rest sourced from reference TRBV5-4 and TRBJ2-1, is ETGVTQSPTHLIKTRGQQVTLRCSSQSGHNTVSWYQQALGQGPQFIFQYYREEENGRGNFPPRFSGLQFPNYSSELNVNALELDDSALYLCASRKLAGVGNEQFFGPGTRLTVL.

The V and J genes are TRBV30 and TRBJ2-2, with TRBD2 identical over 12 bases. The V gene end was trimmed by 1 base and the J gene end by 5 bases; junction bases not matched to a gene: 5. The CDR3 is 16 amino acids. Germline V gives CDR1 GTSNPN, CDR2 SVGIG (reference sequence). CDR3 residues: CAWSDRLAGDTGELFF. DNA for the CDR3: TGTGCCTGGAGTGATCGACTAGCGGGAGATACCGGGGAGCTGTTTTTT.

This chain uses TRBV6-5 with TRBJ2-3, with TRBD2 identical over 8 bases. Germline CDR1 and CDR2: MNHEY and SVGAGI. The V gene end was trimmed by 7 bases and the J gene end by 5 bases; junction bases not matched to a gene: 11. There are 15 residues in the CDR3. The CDR3 sequence is CASTRQASGLDTQYF. The CDR3 bases are TGTGCCAGCACCAGACAGGCTAGCGGGTTAGATACGCAGTATTTT.

The CDR3 here is CASRTSDSYEQYF. CDR3 DNA: TGCGCCAGCCGTACTAGCGACTCCTACGAGCAGTACTTC. The rearrangement links TRBV5-1 to TRBJ2-7; 7 bases are shared with TRBD2. Germline V gives CDR1 SGHRS, CDR2 YFSETQ. This CDR3 contains 13 residues. V was pared by 7 bases and J by 0 bases, with 4 bases of the junction left unmatched. Full variable domain (rest looked up from reference TRBV5-1 and TRBJ2-7): KAGVTQTPRYLIKTRGQQVTLSCSPISGHRSVSWYQQTPGQGLQFLFEYFSETQRNKGNFPGRFSGRQFSNSRSEMNVSTLELGDSALYLCASRTSDSYEQYFGPGTRLTVT.

The rearrangement links TRBV7-2 to TRBJ2-5; no clear D gene. Trimming stripped 5 bases from V and 5 bases from J, with 9 bases between. From germline, CDR1 is SGHTA and CDR2 FQGNSA. The CDR3 is 12 residues long. The CDR3: CASSPDWETQYF. The CDR3 DNA is TGTGCCAGCAGCCCCGACTGGGAGACCCAGTACTTC.

The J gene is TRBJ2-6, the V gene TRBV5-1; 9 bases are a match to TRBD1. CDR3 length: 17 residues. Trimming removed 2 bases from V and 4 bases from J; junction bases left unmatched: 7. CDR1 and CDR2 (germline): SGHRS, YFSETQ. The CDR3 DNA reads as TGCGCCAGCAGCTTCACCGGGACAGGGAAGGGGGCCAACGTCCTGACTTTC. The encoded protein is CASSFTGTGKGANVLTF.

The chain has TRBV28 and TRBJ1-2; D is unclear. Trimming took off 2 bases at V and 4 bases at J, with 11 bases between the two ends. The CDR3 has 14 residues. CDR1 and CDR2 from the germline V gene are MDHEN and SYDVKM. The CDR3 nucleotides read TGTGCCAGCAGTTTAGTAGAACAGCCCTATGGCTACACCTTC. It codes for CASSLVEQPYGYTF.